This section outlines one T cell receptor (beta chain) sequence together with its context. This entry is derived from a study of blood T cell repertoires in COVID-19. The method was immunoSEQ multiplex PCR; TCRdb's version includes in-frame clones alone and lacks a portion of them. The profile shows some 100,000 clones, roughly nine tenths of them singletons. The length of the CDR3 is 16 residues. The germline gives CDR1 SGHDT, CDR2 YYEEEE. V lost 2 bases and J 1 base, leaving 15 bases between the germline ends. Sequencing was performed on peripheral blood. The genes are TRBV5-6 and TRBJ1-2, with no clear D. This receptor was identified in a human donor with active COVID-19. The donor label of this sample is uncertain. Written as DNA, the CDR3 is TGTGCCAGCAGCTTCCCAGGCCGGCCAGTTAACTATGGCTACACCTTC. Translating gives CASSFPGRPVNYGYTF.